This T cell receptor beta chain came from a study of cytomegalovirus exposure and HLA in healthy donors. Points from the study as a whole: TCR beta chain V- and J-gene trimming was linked, in a later analysis, to a missense variant in DCLRE1C. With high specificity and sensitivity, the classifier reportedly diagnosed cytomegalovirus status. Sequencing probably produced one cluster of sequence variants that were highly shared.

Samples came from healthy bone marrow donors. Researchers ran the PCR with 60 Vbeta and 13 Jbeta primers. Using immunoSEQ multiplex PCR, the repertoire was profiled, and TCRdb retains in-frame clones only, with some absent. The sample yields some 180,000 clones, over 75% seen once. In regard to this clone: Its cognate antigen is unknown.

The length of the CDR3 is 15 residues. The germline CDR1 and CDR2 sequences are SNHLY and FYNNEI. The trim removed 2 bases at V and 4 bases at J, leaving 4 bases unmatched. The receptor was derived from a male donor in good health and CMV-seronegative. V gene TRBV2 combines with J gene TRBJ2-1; TRBD2 aligns across 8 bases. Sequenced input: PBMCs. CDR3 sequence reads: CASSERSGGYNEQFF. The CDR3 DNA sequence: TGTGCCAGCAGTGAACGCAGCGGGGGATACAATGAGCAGTTCTTC.